Below, one TCR beta chain is given with its context. Its antigen is unknown. It has no much larger one-base neighbor in the sample; base qualities were not kept. V ends up 7 bases short and J 5 bases short, with an unmatched junction base count of 11. The CDR3 runs 15 amino acids, cysteine and phenylalanine included. Of all the DNA, just the CDR3 is kept, 45 bases in frame from base 1. CDR1 and CDR2 (LNHDA, SQIVND) derive from the germline V gene (reference sequence). These data belong to a study of cytomegalovirus exposure and HLA in healthy donors (dated by TCRdb to about 2017). The study in broad terms: According to an earlier analysis of several hundred of the donors, about 179 million T cells yielded roughly 110 million unique TCR beta sequences and approximately 300 Gb of sequence data. An early release that covered more than 550 HLA-typed donors contained approximately 300 gigabases of sequencing data and around 85 million unique TCR sequences. Among the approximately 420 genotyped donors, approximately 77% belonged to the genetic ancestry cluster associated with self-reported Caucasian donors. The aim of the study was to test whether cataloging public T cell receptors could identify signatures of past pathogen exposure. The T cell repertoires of around 670 subjects were profiled by immunosequencing and related to cytomegalovirus serostatus. In addition to the first cohort of 500 to 850 subjects, a separate validation cohort of 130 or so different subjects was used. To predict cytomegalovirus infection status, the study brought together high-throughput TCR immunosequencing, statistical association of individual TCRs with disease status, and machine learning. In a later analysis, previously published TCR beta repertoires from 550 to 700 donors were re-analyzed and high-resolution HLA genotyping was added so that TCR occurrence patterns could be studied. Rather than using new phenotypic data, the later analysis identified candidate immune exposures from TCR beta sequences and from how often those sequences occurred across donors. An earlier analysis of around 540 of the donors applied high-throughput TCR beta sequencing to assess whether each TCR beta V gene segment acted as functional or pseudogenic. Donor age, sex, ethnicity and CMV serostatus were compiled alongside the repertoire data. Genome-wide SNP genotypes for about 65% of the 666 donors were used in a later genetic analysis, which treated that subset as a discovery cohort. Every repertoire in the discovery cohort had been generated on one and the same sequencing platform. HLA typing covered class I and class II loci at four-digit resolution. The number of donors typed differed by locus, with about 629-630 for A, B, C, DRB1 and DQB1, around 520 for DQA1, 600 to 610 for DPA1, and around 460 for DPB1. Roughly five DR-DQ haplotypes were handled as single units for association and clustering, since linkage in the cohort was strong. Across some 400 genotyped donors of the cohort, an average of about 240,000 unique TCR beta nucleotide sequences per donor were sequenced, and approximately 19% of those sequences were non-productive. What the study reported, not specific to this receptor: Some IMGT-functional V segments, including TRBV6-2 and TRBV6-3, could not be told apart with the 87-base-pair reads, so those segments were excluded. In this cohort, only TCR beta chains were sequenced, and detectable features were limited by the absence of alpha or paired-chain data. When HLA alleles, especially DR and DQ, strongly co-occurred, TCR associations were difficult to assign to individual alleles. The study listed 170 or so TCR beta chains as associated with cytomegalovirus. At a false discovery rate of 0.05, a later analysis linked 16,000 or so TCR beta sequences to specific HLA alleles. Several of the top co-occurrence clusters appeared to be linked to parvovirus B19, influenza, CMV and Epstein-Barr virus, according to a later analysis. Across donors, most TCR sequences were observed very rarely, whereas some public TCRs were present in many individuals. In an earlier analysis of 587 of the donors, most TCR beta V segments appeared in productive rearrangements about 87% or about 30% of the time, broadly matching IMGT annotations. The only immune exposure information available for the cohort was CMV serostatus. A further reported finding was that TCR beta sequences accurately predicted the HLA-A and HLA-B alleles for most subjects in the first cohort. A later genetic analysis associated a missense DCLRE1C variant with V-gene and J-gene trimming of TCR beta chains, and an independent cohort replicated the association. In a later analysis, HLA-associated TCR beta chains were found to be more clonally expanded and to have lower generation probabilities than equally common non-associated chains. Because counts were too low, seventeen rarely observed V segments, including chromosome 9 orphons, were excluded from the earlier analysis of 587 of the donors. Roughly uniform sequencing depth across donors was assumed in presence/absence analyses, although this assumption may not hold. According to a later analysis, most CMV-associated TCR beta chains appeared to be HLA-restricted, and the HLA associations seemed to be driven largely by CMV exposure. A cluster of highly shared sequence variants was judged likely to be a technical artifact of the sequencing pipeline. A later genetic analysis reported fewer N-insertions in productive TCRs among donors in an Asian-associated ancestry cluster than the roughly 690-donor mean. Because HLA typing was unavailable for some donors at each locus, only the typed subset was used in association tests. In both the original and validation cohorts, the classifier was reported to diagnose cytomegalovirus status with high specificity and sensitivity. The authors suggested that the approach could potentially be generalized to other disease states and immunological phenotypes. In vitro tests confirmed that a few of the cytomegalovirus-associated TCR beta chains recognize cytomegalovirus antigens. In a later analysis, the rate of TCR association differed among HLA loci, with DRB1 alleles having the most associated TCRs and HLA-C alleles having the fewest. Linkage disequilibrium might explain the correlated functional status among segregating V segments, but an unknown experimental factor could not be excluded.

The cohort comprised 670 or so healthy bone marrow donors. At the time of sampling, every cohort member was nominally healthy, though immune exposures that went unrecorded were likely present. The donor was CMV seronegative and belonged to the group of 320 or so seronegative cohort members. Each donor provided a peripheral blood sample, and peripheral blood mononuclear cells were used for TCR beta sequencing. The Qiagen DNeasy Blood Extraction Kit was used to extract genomic DNA from the blood cell samples. Library generation was performed with the immunoSEQ multiplex PCR assay. The multiplex PCR relied on a mix of 60 forward primers for TCR Vbeta segments and 13 reverse primers for TCR Jbeta segments. The CDR3 region of rearranged TCR beta genes was amplified from genomic DNA with a multiplex PCR assay. The amplified TCR beta libraries were sequenced on the Illumina HiSeq System as 87-base-pair reads. Per the original workflow: In a later analysis, some 80 million unique TCR beta chains were counted across the 500 to 850 repertoires, and roughly 11 million of these chains were shared by at least two donors. A nearest-neighbor algorithm error-corrected the raw reads and collapsed the reads into unique sequences, merging closely related sequences to remove PCR and sequencing errors. CDR3 sequences were aligned to IMGT reference sequences to assign V, D and J gene segments. For a sequence to be retained, at least a six-nucleotide match to both a V gene segment and a J gene segment was required. Rearrangements were called productive when the CDR3 lacked stop codons and stayed in frame with V and J; all others were non-productive. CDR3 was defined according to IMGT convention as the region running from the second conserved V-encoded cysteine to the conserved J-encoded phenylalanine. In an earlier analysis of roughly 580 of the donors, sequences lacking an unambiguous match to a single V gene segment were excluded. In an earlier analysis of 500 to 750 of the donors, V segments were called functional above 56.7% productive rearrangements and were called segregating when the between-donor standard deviation exceeded 5%. To diagnose cytomegalovirus status from the catalog of TCR beta chain sequences, a statistical classification framework was built. In a later analysis, V and J genes were assigned by comparing TCR nucleotide sequences against IMGT/GENE-DB human TR gene sequences. In a later analysis, CDR3 sequences and most-parsimonious VDJ recombination scenarios were assigned using the TCRdist pipeline. A later analysis defined each TCR beta chain by its CDR3 amino acid sequence plus V-gene family, and excluded reads lacking a unique V-gene family. In a later analysis, a few hundred highly shared, low-generation-probability nucleotide sequences were removed to address suspected cross-contamination and a sequencing artifact. In a later analysis, a clonal expansion index was calculated for each public chain from normalized within-repertoire ranks of inferred template counts. In a later analysis, generation probabilities were computed using a VDJ recombination model fitted to out-of-frame rearrangements, and the results were checked against IGoR. Hypergeometric tests were used in a later analysis to score TCR-TCR, TCR-HLA and TCR-CMV co-occurrence, with a repertoire-size bias correction applied to the TCR pairs. A later analysis estimated false discovery rates by permuting HLA or CMV assignments 20 times. In a later analysis, co-occurring TCRs were grouped using DBSCAN, with TCRdist sequence similarity added in when clustering inside HLA-allele-positive subsets. Repertoires with fewer than 30,000 or more than 120,000 public chains were left out of co-occurrence clustering, as were a few repertoires with anomalous nucleotide sharing. This immuneACCESS table, as held by TCRdb, lists in-frame sequences with V and J called but not all clones. Of the missing ones, under half trace to an unresolved V gene in checked studies; the others have no known cause. Clone size and V and J calls were adopted from that table, with D and trimming inferred from the DNA. The sample table holds under 150,000 clones, of which approximately 87% were seen once. Less than 2% of the sample belongs to the ten largest clones.

The chain couples TRBV19 to TRBJ2-1, with 7 bases aligning to TRBD1. Specimen: PBMCs. This TCR was recovered from a man aged 40-49 years in good health and CMV-seronegative. Here the CDR3 is given as CASISKGGFHNEQFF. The DNA sequence is TGTGCCAGTATATCAAAAGGGGGCTTCCACAATGAGCAGTTCTTC. The entire variable domain, with the stretches around the CDR3 drawn from the reference TRBV19 and TRBJ2-1 proteins, is DGGITQSPKYLFRKEGQNVTLSCEQNLNHDAMYWYRQDPGQGLRLIYYSQIVNDFQKGDIAEGYSVSREKKESFPLTVTSAQKNPTAFYLCASISKGGFHNEQFFGPGTRLTVL.